Sequencing of this TCR beta chain was carried out in a study of T cells in Graves' hyperthyroidism and ophthalmopathy. Findings of the study overall: The model's output predicted ophthalmopathy at a median of roughly 6.9 months prior to onset.

A lack of ophthalmopathy progression within 18 months defined stable Graves' hyperthyroidism. TCR beta CDR3 regions were amplified from RNA transcripts. HTBI primers were the set used in a first-round RT-PCR of the TCR CDR3. One entry per CDR3 protein results from TCRdb running MiXCR on the multiplex PCR reads. The sample contains more than 500,000 distinct CDR3 sequences, approximately 14% of which appear only once. This CDR3 has 17 residues. V lost 0 bases and J lost 5, with 17 bases in between. CDR1 and CDR2 from the germline V gene are KGHDR and SFDVKD. The sample holds a few counts of this clonotype. Antigen unknown.

This sequence joins TRBV24-1 and TRBJ2-3, with D possibly being TRBD1 (8 bases). The sequencing input was blood. This receptor was taken from a middle-aged woman with Graves' hyperthyroidism. As DNA, the CDR3 is TGTGCCACCAGTGATTTGCAGGCCAACAGGGGGGGAGATACGCAGTATTTT. Translation gives CATSDLQANRGGDTQYF.